This T cell receptor (beta chain) was documented in a study of vaccination and CD4 T cells after COVID-19. On the study more broadly: Convalescents were six males and four females, two of them Hispanic.

With the Oncomine TCR Beta short-read assay, DNA from cultured CD4+ T cells was sequenced. TCRdb re-called the PCR reads through MiXCR, storing one row per CDR3 protein. The repertoire holds several thousand distinct CDR3 sequences, with roughly 50% as singletons. Turning to this clonotype: The antigen is unknown.

The CDR3 consists of 13 residues. The ends were cut back, 2 bases at V and 6 bases at J, with 10 bases in the middle. CDR1 and CDR2 from the germline V gene are MNHEY and SMNVEV (reference sequence). As to treatment: approximately 11-day PBMC culture with coronavirus spike peptide pools or control peptides (ViraFEST assay). CD4+ T lymphocytes from the unexposed donor were collected before the COVID-19 pandemic (2011-2018). Both SARS-CoV-2 S/N and four cold-coronavirus spikes were used, cells permitting, to probe CD4+ T cells of unexposed donors. The sequence came from a human donor in good health. Sequencing was carried out using CD4+ T cells from blood, cultured in vitro. The chain couples TRBV27 to TRBJ1-2; D is perhaps TRBD1 (5 bases). CDR3 nucleotide sequence: TGTGCCAGCAGTTTAGGGGGTTTTGATGGCTACACCTTC. Translating gives CASSLGGFDGYTF.